A selection of T cell receptor beta chains follows, all from one sample in a study of cytomegalovirus exposure and HLA in healthy donors. Only in-frame clones appear in the TCRdb table, and some are missing; sequencing was by immunoSEQ multiplex PCR. This sample yields around 100,000 clones, of which 84% are seen a single time; 0.9% to 1.5% belongs to the top ten. The sample was PBMCs. The receptors derive from a woman aged 18-29 years in good health and CMV-seronegative. The conserved cysteine and the conserved F or W are not part of the CDR3 here. The order of the fields is V gene, J gene, CDR3 protein.

V: TRBV9; J: TRBJ2-7; CDR3: ASSRQSYEQY
V: TRBV7-3; J: TRBJ2-1; CDR3: ASSWTRFDEQF
V: TRBV18; J: TRBJ2-1; CDR3: ASSPSSGSLDEQF
V: TRBV6-1; J: TRBJ1-1; CDR3: AARDRAVNTEAF
V: TRBV29-1; J: TRBJ2-3; CDR3: SVGGNTDTQY
V: TRBV7-3; J: TRBJ1-1; CDR3: ASSFAGTGRATTEAF
V: TRBV5-1; J: TRBJ1-6; CDR3: ASSLGLRQGSERSYNSPLH
V: TRBV11-2; J: TRBJ2-3; CDR3: ASSLAQRDTQY
V: TRBV18; J: TRBJ1-3; CDR3: ASSPRQVPSGNTIY
V: TRBV7-6; J: TRBJ1-1; CDR3: ASSFRGPNTEAF
V: TRBV5-5; J: TRBJ1-6; CDR3: ASSPLPDKVPPLH
V: TRBV7-2; J: TRBJ1-5; CDR3: ASSLIGGQPQH
V: TRBV7-9; J: TRBJ2-4; CDR3: ASSLVVSGSFENIQY
V: TRBV7-3; J: TRBJ1-2; CDR3: ASSPYRGADYGYT
V: TRBV6-4; J: TRBJ2-1; CDR3: ASSDLAGSYNEQF
V: TRBV7-3; J: TRBJ2-7; CDR3: ASSQGGGQPTYEQY
V: TRBV2; J: TRBJ1-4; CDR3: ASSKQGPATNEKLF
V: TRBV9; J: TRBJ1-5; CDR3: ASSAVGNQPQH
V: TRBV11-3; J: TRBJ2-3; CDR3: ASSRGTDTQY
V: TRBV7-2; J: TRBJ2-2; CDR3: ASSLQVSDVGELF
V: TRBV4-3; J: TRBJ1-3; CDR3: ASSQEARGYTIY
V: TRBV7-2; J: TRBJ1-4; CDR3: ASSLGQRNEKLF
V: TRBV21-1; J: TRBJ1-1; CDR3: ASSKDSEAF
V: TRBV2; J: TRBJ1-1; CDR3: ASDLPGQTNTEAF
V: TRBV19; J: TRBJ2-5; CDR3: ASSTTGGTQY
V: TRBV11-2; J: TRBJ2-6; CDR3: ASSSPTGGVSGANVLT
V: TRBV29-1; J: TRBJ2-5; CDR3: SVELYSETQY
V: TRBV7-8; J: TRBJ2-3; CDR3: ASSLSSGRATDTQY
V: TRBV2; J: TRBJ1-1; CDR3: ASSISLETEAF
V: TRBV11-2; J: TRBJ2-7; CDR3: ASSDTSGASYEQY
V: TRBV29-1; J: TRBJ2-2; CDR3: SVWGLAGKGDTGELF
V: TRBV28; J: TRBJ2-7; CDR3: ASSLGVLLAGGGSYEQY
V: TRBV4-1; J: TRBJ2-3; CDR3: ASSRINLGADTQY